This T cell receptor (beta chain) was sequenced during a study of shared clonotypes between healthy human individuals. Overall study: Per donor, CD8 memory used one plate, CD8 naive used two, CD4 memory used three and CD4 naive used three.

Study-wide results and limits: The study found lower generation probabilities in non-shared clonotypes than in those shared by all four donors. A few donors shared approximately 5% of their naive CD4 clonotypes. Represented diversity (both genetic and exposure-history) was limited by the small number of donors.

The CDR3 runs 15 residues. Germline V gives CDR1 MGHRA, CDR2 YSYEKL. The V end was cut by 1 base, the J end by 0 bases, with 4 bases between. Profiled with immunoSEQ multiplex PCR; TCRdb holds only in-frame clones, not every one. This sample carries 2 million to 2.5 million clones, roughly 93% of them seen once, and the ten largest clones take about 0.39%. Concerning this clone itself: The antigen remains unidentified.

The specimen was naive CD4+ T cells from PBMCs. Subset reported: CD45RA+ positively selected. This receptor was identified in a man in his late teens or twenties in good health. Some clones in this sample may be carry-over from other donors' samples. The chain recombines TRBV4-1 with TRBJ2-6; D remains ambiguous. The CDR3, as DNA: TGCGCCAGCAGCCAAGGGTACTCTGGGGCCAACGTCCTGACTTTC. The encoded protein is CASSQGYSGANVLTF.